This T cell receptor beta chain was documented in a study of breast tumors, draining lymph nodes, adjacent tissues. Germline V gene sequence: CDR1 LNHDA, CDR2 SQIVND (reference sequence). The CDR3 runs to 12 residues. Trimming stripped 5 bases from V and 3 bases from J, with 5 bases between. This clonotype was counted many times. The target antigen is unknown. TCRdb called the multiplex PCR reads again in MiXCR, with one record for every CDR3 protein. Of about 230,000 distinct CDR3 sequences in the sample, roughly 32% were seen once. Whole-study results and caveats: Tumor repertoires ranked between lymph nodes and nontumor tissue in diversity, with V and J gene preferences. Data only fit, rather than demonstrated, lymph node origin of most tumor T cells. Findings are consistent with lymph node origin and intratumoral expansion of most tumor T cells. Luminal-like breast cancer showed significantly higher tumor–nontumor repertoire similarity than basal-like.

Breast cancer patients provided tissue from their axillary draining lymph nodes. Material for sequencing was axillary lymph node tissue. The chain has TRBV19 and TRBJ2-4; D is perhaps TRBD2 (5 bases). The source is a female donor with breast cancer. Some clones in this sample may be carry-over from other donors' samples. CDR3 DNA sequence: TGTGCCAGTAGTCGGGACAAAAACATTCAGTACTTC. Translated: CASSRDKNIQYF.